This T cell receptor beta chain was identified during a study of radiotherapy plus CTLA-4 blockade in lung cancer. In the study overall: Disease control was seen in approximately 30% of patients, objective responses in roughly 17%. Whole-study findings and limits: In blood, after radiotherapy plus ipilimumab, tumor-derived TCR clones expanded. The best prediction of response reportedly came from early blood T cell clone dynamics, with interferon-beta.

Assay used: immunoSEQ multiplex PCR; TCRdb lists only in-frame clones, some missing. The sample holds 55,000 or so clones, just under 85% seen once. The CDR3 has 15 amino acids. The V segment lost 8 bases and the J segment 5 bases; nucleotides outside the gene matches: 10. The germline V gene encodes CDR1 MDHEN and CDR2 SYDVKM. Details on this clone: Its antigen is as yet unknown.

CTLA-4 blockade with ipilimumab, together with focal radiation, was given to patients with chemo-refractory metastatic non-small-cell lung cancer. The sequences come from peripheral blood, collected from a patient treated with radiotherapy plus ipilimumab. The receptor was derived from a human donor with non-small cell lung cancer whose response to radiotherapy plus ipilimumab could not be evaluated. The chain is built from TRBV28 and TRBJ2-1; 9 positions match TRBD2. The CDR3 DNA is TGTGCCAGCTATACTAGCGGGTGGAACCACAATGAGCAGTTCTTC. Translation gives CASYTSGWNHNEQFF.